This T cell receptor beta chain is from a study of a mutant IDH1 vaccine in newly diagnosed glioma. Turning to the study itself: Sex distribution of treated patients was roughly 62% male and roughly 40% female; mean age was roughly 37 years. Most patients had received both radiotherapy and temozolomide, the prior options being radiotherapy, temozolomide, or both.

Using immunoSEQ multiplex PCR, the repertoire was profiled, and TCRdb retains in-frame clones only, with some absent. The data show more than 10,000 clones, roughly 84% seen once. The ends were cut back, 5 bases at V and 5 bases at J, with 15 bases in the middle. Germline V gives CDR1 SEHNR, CDR2 FQNEAQ (reference sequence). CDR3 length equals 14 residues. In regard to this clone: Its target is unknown.

The time point is: week 5, during vaccination. All doses held 300 ug of mutant IDH1 20-mer peptide, with topical imiquimod. The material was PBMCs, obtained from a glioma patient whose treatment included an IDH1 peptide vaccine. The rearrangement links TRBV7-9 to TRBJ2-5; D unresolved. This clonotype was sampled from a woman aged 40 to 50 with glioma. Some clones in this sample may be carry-over from other donors' samples. The CDR3 bases are TGTGCCAGCAGCCGCTTGAACGGTCTGGAGACCCAGTACTTC. Amino acids: CASSRLNGLETQYF.